The next 23 T cell receptor beta chains were all read from a single sample in a study of TIL therapy for anti-PD-1-resistant metastatic lung cancer. The immunoSEQ assay was v3. The method was immunoSEQ multiplex PCR; TCRdb's version includes in-frame clones alone and lacks a portion of them. This sample yields 25,000 to 30,000 clones, of which roughly 63% are seen a single time; 15% to 20% belongs to the top ten. Time point in this sample: pre-treatment sample, taken before nivolumab and TIL therapy. Most excised metastases sampled were pleural nodules or supraclavicular lymph nodes. The starting material was tumor tissue, obtained at baseline. The receptors were sampled from a woman aged 30-85 years with non-small cell lung cancer.

V and J are TRBV19 and TRBJ2-1, with 8 bases that match TRBD2. Germline V gene data show CDR1 as LNHDA and CDR2 as SQIVND (reference sequence). CDR3 length: 18 amino acids. Losses at the gene ends were 8 bases for V and 2 bases for J; bases not matched to a gene: 17. The CDR3, as DNA: TGTGCCAGTCAGACAAAGCGGGAGACCGCGATACCCTACAATGAGCAGTTCTTC. Its translation is CASQTKRETAIPYNEQFF.

V usage is TRBV6-1 and J usage is TRBJ1-2, with a possible D match to TRBD1 (5 bases). V was trimmed by 1 base and J by 4 bases, leaving 13 bases between them. Looked up from germline, CDR1 is MNHNS and CDR2 is SASEGT. This CDR3 region has 15 residues. CDR3 DNA: TGTGCCAGCAGTGAAGGAATCGGGGGTACCTATGGCTACACCTTC. Its protein product is CASSEGIGGTYGYTF.

The chain recombines TRBV27 with TRBJ1-1, with D unresolved. The CDR3 spans 13 residues. CDR1 is MNHEY and CDR2 is SMNVEV in the germline V gene (reference sequence). V was shortened by 4 bases and J by 5 bases, with 11 bases between the two germline ends. Written as DNA, the CDR3 is TGTGCCAGCAGTTGGGGTCGAGGGACTGAAGCTTTCTTT. As protein: CASSWGRGTEAFF.

This sequence joins TRBV5-1 and TRBJ1-4; 7 nucleotides line up with TRBD1. The V segment lost 2 bases and the J segment 8 bases; nucleotides outside the gene matches: 6. Germline assignment: CDR1 SGHRS and CDR2 YFSETQ. The CDR3 has 14 amino acids. CDR3 sequence (DNA): TGCGCCAGCAGCTTAACAGGGGACTCGGAAAAACTGTTTTTT. Its translation: CASSLTGDSEKLFF.

The genes are TRBV29-1 and TRBJ1-2, with 8 bases aligning to TRBD1. CDR1 and CDR2 (germline): SQVTM, ANQGSEA. V was pared by 5 bases and J by 3 bases, with 5 bases of the junction left unmatched. The CDR3 loop spans 13 amino acids. CDR3 DNA: TGCAGCGTTCTGAACAGGGGGGACTATGGCTACACCTTC. Translated, it gives CSVLNRGDYGYTF.

This clone was seen a few times. The chain couples TRBV2 to TRBJ1-2, with 9 positions matching TRBD1. CDR3 size: 15 residues. Trimming removed 6 bases from V and 7 bases from J; junction bases left unmatched: 12. Per germline, CDR1 SNHLY and CDR2 FYNNEI. The CDR3 DNA sequence: TGTGCCAGCAGAAGGACAGGGGCAGATTTCTTTGGCTACACCTTC. It yields the protein CASRRTGADFFGYTF.

A single count supports this clone. V usage is TRBV2 and J usage is TRBJ1-3, with D perhaps TRBD1 (6 bases). Trimming removed 3 bases from V and 0 bases from J, with 12 bases in between. This CDR3 is 16 amino acids long. Germline V gene lookup returns CDR1 SNHLY and CDR2 FYNNEI. The CDR3 spells CASSDGTLHSGNTIYF. The CDR3 DNA reads as TGTGCCAGCAGTGACGGGACACTCCACTCTGGAAACACCATATATTTT.

This clone was detected only a few times. The chain has TRBV6-1 and TRBJ1-2; D unclear. This CDR3 has 13 residues. V lost 7 bases and J 4 bases, leaving 13 bases between the germline ends. Germline-derived CDR1 and CDR2 are MNHNS and SASEGT. The CDR3 coding sequence is TGTGCCAGCACCCGCAGTTCCCTCTATGGCTACACCTTC. It codes for CASTRSSLYGYTF.

This CDR3 is CASRVSGTDTQYF. In nucleotides, the CDR3 is TGTGCCAGCAGAGTTTCCGGCACAGATACGCAGTATTTT. The chain has TRBV25-1 and TRBJ2-3, with D unresolved. Looked up from germline, CDR1 is MGHDK and CDR2 is SYGVNS. The CDR3 is 13 amino acids. V was trimmed by 6 bases and J by 1 base, leaving 8 bases between them.

This clone has just one count. The V and J genes are TRBV11-2 and TRBJ1-2; 7 bases are a match to TRBD1. The CDR3 runs to 13 residues. The germline gives CDR1 SGHAT, CDR2 FQNNGV. The V gene end was trimmed by 6 bases and the J gene end by 7 bases; junction bases not matched to a gene: 8. The DNA for the CDR3 is TGTGCCAGCAGAGGGACAGTCCCTGGTGGCTACACCTTC. Translating gives CASRGTVPGGYTF.

V usage is TRBV5-4 and J usage is TRBJ1-2, with D perhaps matching TRBD1 (5 bases). The CDR3 extends over 13 amino acids. With 0 bases removed from V and 4 bases from J, the gap between germline ends came to 7 bases. Germline CDR1 SGHNT, CDR2 YYREEE (reference sequence). CDR3 in amino acids: CASSLDRIYGYTF. Written as DNA, the CDR3 is TGTGCCAGCAGCTTGGACAGGATCTATGGCTACACCTTC.

This clone was seen a handful of times. The rearrangement joins TRBV30 to TRBJ1-4, with a possible D match to TRBD1 (6 bases). Trimming cost V 6 bases and J 2 bases, with 19 bases left between them. The CDR3 contains 16 residues. The germline V gene encodes CDR1 GTSNPN and CDR2 SVGIG (reference sequence). The DNA for the CDR3 is TGTGCCTGCATACCCCTACAGGGAAAGACTAATGAAAAACTGTTTTTT. Amino acid sequence: CACIPLQGKTNEKLFF. Together with reference TRBV30 and TRBJ1-4, the CDR3 gives the full variable domain: SQTIHQWPATLVQPVGSPLSLECTVEGTSNPNLYWYRQAAGRGLQLLFYSVGIGQISSEVPQNLSASRPQDRQFILSSKKLLLSDSGFYLCACIPLQGKTNEKLFFGSGTQLSVL.

The CDR3 loop reads CASSGYGSGNTIYF. The CDR3 nucleotides are TGTGCCAGCAGCGGATATGGCTCTGGAAACACCATATATTTT. The V gene is TRBV11-2, the J gene TRBJ1-3; D gene unclear. V was trimmed by 5 bases and J by 0 bases, leaving 8 bases between them. This CDR3 comprises 14 residues. Germline CDR1 SGHAT, CDR2 FQNNGV.

This chain joins TRBV7-6 and TRBJ1-2, with TRBD1 matching 8 bases. Germline V lookup: CDR1 SGHVS, CDR2 FNYEAQ. CDR3 length: 15 residues. After removal of 1 base from V and 8 bases from J, the junction contained 9 bases not matched to a gene. The CDR3 coding sequence is TGTGCCAGCAGCTTAGGGCCTCAGGGGGCAGGGGGCTACACCTTC. Its translation: CASSLGPQGAGGYTF.

This clone showed up just a few times. The V call is TRBV6-6, the J call TRBJ1-2; 7 bases are a match to TRBD1. The CDR3 has 14 amino acids. With 7 bases clipped from V and 6 bases from J, the junction kept 11 bases outside the gene matches. CDR1 and CDR2 (germline): MNHNY, SVGAGI (reference sequence). Written as DNA, the CDR3 is TGTGCCAGCAACCGCCGCCAAGGGACAGATGGCTACACCTTC. It yields the protein CASNRRQGTDGYTF.

The chain recombines TRBV29-1 with TRBJ2-5, with D possibly being TRBD1 (6 bases). Trimming removed 7 bases at V and 5 bases at J, with 17 bases between. Per germline, CDR1 SQVTM and CDR2 ANQGSEA. This CDR3 is built from 13 residues. In DNA, the CDR3 is TGCAGCGGGGCCAGGGGCCTTGGGGAGACCCAGTACTTC. Protein product: CSGARGLGETQYF.

The V call is TRBV29-1, the J call TRBJ1-2; 7 bases match TRBD1. J was trimmed by 8 bases and V by 6 bases; bases with no gene match: 9. In germline, CDR1 is SQVTM, CDR2 ANQGSEA. The CDR3 length is 12 residues. The CDR3, as DNA: TGCAGCGTGGGGGACAGCCTAAGGGGCTACACCTTC. It encodes CSVGDSLRGYTF.

This rearrangement joins TRBV29-1 to TRBJ1-5, with 7 bases that match TRBD1. CDR1 and CDR2 (germline): SQVTM, ANQGSEA. The CDR3 runs 13 residues. V shed 6 bases and J 3 bases; nucleotides not matched to a gene: 5. The CDR3 loop reads CSVGRGPNQPQHF. Written as DNA, the CDR3 is TGCAGCGTGGGGAGGGGGCCCAATCAGCCCCAGCATTTT. Supplemented by reference TRBV29-1 and TRBJ1-5, the full variable domain reads SAVISQKPSRDICQRGTSLTIQCQVDSQVTMMFWYRQQPGQSLTLIATANQGSEATYESGFVIDKFPISRPNLTFSTLTVSNMSPEDSSIYLCSVGRGPNQPQHFGDGTRLSIL.

This clone was seen a handful of times. The rearrangement uses TRBV30 and TRBJ1-3; D unresolved. The CDR3 extends over 11 amino acids. V gave up 8 bases and J gave up 1 base, with 6 bases separating them. The V gene's germline CDR1 is GTSNPN and CDR2 SVGIG (reference sequence). DNA of the CDR3: TGTGCCCAGAAGTCTGGAAACACCATATATTTT. It translates to CAQKSGNTIYF.

The V and J genes are TRBV6-6 and TRBJ2-4, with 12 bases identical to TRBD2. J was trimmed by 5 bases and V by 4 bases; bases with no gene match: 6. Per germline, CDR1 MNHNY and CDR2 SVGAGI (reference sequence). The CDR3 has 16 residues. The CDR3 DNA sequence: TGTGCCAGCAGTTCTCTAGCGGGAGGGCGCGAAAACATTCAGTACTTC. Amino acid sequence: CASSSLAGGRENIQYF.

The chain couples TRBV5-4 to TRBJ2-1; 13 nucleotides agree with TRBD2. The V segment lost 4 bases and the J segment 4 bases; nucleotides outside the gene matches: 5. This CDR3 is 16 amino acids long. CDR1 SGHNT and CDR2 YYREEE come from the germline V gene (reference sequence). The CDR3 DNA follows: TGTGCCAGCAGCCCGACTAGCGGGAGGCAGTACAATGAGCAGTTCTTC. This codes for CASSPTSGRQYNEQFF.

The rearrangement links TRBV5-6 to TRBJ2-6, with 8 bases matching TRBD2. CDR1 is SGHDT, CDR2 YYEEEE, per germline. V shed 6 bases, J shed 0 bases, and the junction held 8 bases outside the gene matches. This CDR3 has 17 residues. The CDR3 DNA is TGTGCCAGCATAGGGACTAGAACCTTCTCTGGGGCCAACGTCCTGACTTTC. This encodes CASIGTRTFSGANVLTF.

DNA of the CDR3: TGTGCCAGCAGCTTGGGTTTAGTGGGGAACACAGATACGCAGTATTTT. It encodes CASSLGLVGNTDTQYF. The gene calls are TRBV5-4 and TRBJ2-3, with D unclear. CDR3 length equals 16 residues. The germline V and J ends were trimmed by 0 bases and 2 bases, with 13 bases remaining between them. Per the germline V gene, CDR1 is SGHNT and CDR2 is YYREEE (reference sequence).